This T cell receptor beta chain came from a study of T cell repertoires in cytomegalovirus infection. For the study at large: Alongside well-studied HLA-B-restricted CMV epitopes, recently identified HLA-C-restricted CMV epitopes were also used.

The V end lost 6 bases, the J end lost 6 bases, and 8 bases lay between the germline ends. CDR1 MNHEY and CDR2 SVGAGI come from the germline V gene. The CDR3 loop spans 12 amino acids. Using its own MiXCR run on the reads, TCRdb lists one record per CDR3 protein. Of 80,000 or so distinct CDR3 sequences listed, 20% to 30% are singletons. A note on this clonotype: No antigen is known for it.

The origin of this receptor is a human donor in good health (CMV status not recorded). Some clones in this sample may be carry-over from other donors' samples. The sequenced sample was CD8+ T cells from cultured PBMCs, obtained from culture after CMV antigen stimulation. This chain connects TRBV6-5 to TRBJ2-2, with unresolved D. In DNA form, the CDR3 reads TGTGCCAGCAGAGGCCCTTCCGGGGAGCTGTTTTTT. Translated: CASRGPSGELFF.